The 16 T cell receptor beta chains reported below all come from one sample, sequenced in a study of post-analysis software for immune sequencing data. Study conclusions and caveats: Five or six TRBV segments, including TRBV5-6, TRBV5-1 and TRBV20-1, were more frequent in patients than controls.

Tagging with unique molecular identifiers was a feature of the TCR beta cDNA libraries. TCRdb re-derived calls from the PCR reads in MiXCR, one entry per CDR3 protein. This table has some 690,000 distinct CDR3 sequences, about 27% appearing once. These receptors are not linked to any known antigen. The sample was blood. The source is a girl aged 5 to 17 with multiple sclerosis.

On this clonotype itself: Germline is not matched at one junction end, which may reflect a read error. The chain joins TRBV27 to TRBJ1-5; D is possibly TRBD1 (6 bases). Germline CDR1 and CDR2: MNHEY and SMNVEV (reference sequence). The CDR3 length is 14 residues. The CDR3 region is CASSLSGARQPQHF. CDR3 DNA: TGTGCCAGCAGTCTATCGGGGGCGCGACAGCCCCAGCATTTT.

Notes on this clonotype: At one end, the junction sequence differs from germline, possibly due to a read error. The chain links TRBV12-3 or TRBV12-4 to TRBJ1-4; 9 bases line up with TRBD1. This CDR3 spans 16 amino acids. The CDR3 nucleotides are TGTGCCAGCAGTTTAGTTATGGGACAGGGTAATGAAAAACGGTTTTTT. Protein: CASSLVMGQGNEKRFF.

CDR3 sequence reads: CASSLLGKRGGTDTQYF. As DNA, the CDR3 is TGTGCCAGCAGCTTATTGGGGAAGCGGGGGGGCACAGATACGCAGTATTTT. This chain uses TRBV7-2 with TRBJ2-3; TRBD2 agrees at 9 bases. Losses at the gene ends were 2 bases for V and 1 base for J; bases not matched to a gene: 7. The V gene's germline CDR1 is SGHTA and CDR2 FQGNSA. This CDR3 contains 17 residues.

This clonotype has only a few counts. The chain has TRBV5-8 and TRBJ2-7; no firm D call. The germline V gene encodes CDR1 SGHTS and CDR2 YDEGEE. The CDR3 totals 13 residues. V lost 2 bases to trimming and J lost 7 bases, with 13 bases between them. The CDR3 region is CASSFLRVWEQYF. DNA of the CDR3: TGTGCCAGCAGCTTCTTGCGTGTATGGGAGCAGTACTTC. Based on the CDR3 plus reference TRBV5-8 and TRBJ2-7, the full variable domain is EAGVTQSPTHLIKTRGQQATLRCSPISGHTSVYWYQQALGLGLQFLLWYDEGEERNRGNFPPRFSGRQFPNYSSELNVNALELEDSALYLCASSFLRVWEQYFGPGTRLTVT.

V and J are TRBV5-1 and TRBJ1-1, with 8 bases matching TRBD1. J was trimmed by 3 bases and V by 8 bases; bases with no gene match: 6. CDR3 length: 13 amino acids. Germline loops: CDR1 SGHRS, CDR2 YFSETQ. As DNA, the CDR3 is TGCGCCAGACCGGACAGGGTGGACACTGAAGCTTTCTTT. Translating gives CARPDRVDTEAFF. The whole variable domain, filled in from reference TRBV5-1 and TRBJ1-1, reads KAGVTQTPRYLIKTRGQQVTLSCSPISGHRSVSWYQQTPGQGLQFLFEYFSETQRNKGNFPGRFSGRQFSNSRSEMNVSTLELGDSALYLCARPDRVDTEAFFGQGTRLTVV.

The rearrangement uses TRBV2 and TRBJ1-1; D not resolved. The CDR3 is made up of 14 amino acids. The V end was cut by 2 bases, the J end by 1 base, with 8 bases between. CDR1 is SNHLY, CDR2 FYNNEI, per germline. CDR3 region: CASSEILGNTEAFF. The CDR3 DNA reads TGTGCCAGCAGTGAAATCTTGGGGAACACTGAAGCTTTCTTT.

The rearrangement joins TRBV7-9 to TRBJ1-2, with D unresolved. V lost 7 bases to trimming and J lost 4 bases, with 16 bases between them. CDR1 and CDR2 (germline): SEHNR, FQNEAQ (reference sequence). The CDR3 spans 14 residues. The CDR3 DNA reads TGTGCCAGCATCAATCTCGGGATGATCTATGGCTACACCTTC. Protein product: CASINLGMIYGYTF.

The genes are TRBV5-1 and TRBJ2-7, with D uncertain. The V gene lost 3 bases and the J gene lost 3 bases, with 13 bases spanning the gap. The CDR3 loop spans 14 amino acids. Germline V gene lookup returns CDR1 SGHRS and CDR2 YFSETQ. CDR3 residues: CASSSDGTSYEQYF. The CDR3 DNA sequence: TGCGCCAGCAGCTCAGACGGAACCAGCTACGAGCAGTACTTC.

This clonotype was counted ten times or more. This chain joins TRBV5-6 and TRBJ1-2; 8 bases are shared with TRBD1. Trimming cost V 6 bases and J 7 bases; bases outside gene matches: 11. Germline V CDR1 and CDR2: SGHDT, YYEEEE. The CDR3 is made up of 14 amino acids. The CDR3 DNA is TGTGCCAGCAACGCAGGGGGCGCGGGTCGTGGCTACACCTTC. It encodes CASNAGGAGRGYTF.

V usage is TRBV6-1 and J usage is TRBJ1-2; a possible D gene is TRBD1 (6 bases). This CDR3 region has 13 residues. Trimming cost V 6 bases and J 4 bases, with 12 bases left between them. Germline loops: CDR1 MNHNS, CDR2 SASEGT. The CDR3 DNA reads TGTGCCAGCAGGACAGGTGACGGCTATGGCTACACCTTC. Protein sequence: CASRTGDGYGYTF.

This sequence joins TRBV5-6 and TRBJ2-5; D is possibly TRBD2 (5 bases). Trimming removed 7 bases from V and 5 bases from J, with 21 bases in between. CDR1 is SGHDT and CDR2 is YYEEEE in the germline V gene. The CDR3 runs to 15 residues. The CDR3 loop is CASSHPAGVGETQYF. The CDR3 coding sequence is TGTGCCAGCTCCCACCCCGCCGGGGTTGGGGAGACCCAGTACTTC.

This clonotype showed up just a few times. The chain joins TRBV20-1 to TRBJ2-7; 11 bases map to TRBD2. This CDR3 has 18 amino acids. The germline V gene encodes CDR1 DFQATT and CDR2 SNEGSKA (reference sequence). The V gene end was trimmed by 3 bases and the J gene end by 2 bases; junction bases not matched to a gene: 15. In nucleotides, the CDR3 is TGCAGTGCTAGCGATGAGAACTTAGCGGGAGGGGGCACCTACGAGCAGTACTTC. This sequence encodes CSASDENLAGGGTYEQYF.

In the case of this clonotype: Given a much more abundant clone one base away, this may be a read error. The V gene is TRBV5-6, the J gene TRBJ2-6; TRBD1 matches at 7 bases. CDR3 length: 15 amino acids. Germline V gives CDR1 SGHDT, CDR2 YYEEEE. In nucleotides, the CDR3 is TGTGCCAGCAGCTACAGGGGCGCTGGGGCCAACGTCCTGATTTTC. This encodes CASSYRGAGANVLIF.

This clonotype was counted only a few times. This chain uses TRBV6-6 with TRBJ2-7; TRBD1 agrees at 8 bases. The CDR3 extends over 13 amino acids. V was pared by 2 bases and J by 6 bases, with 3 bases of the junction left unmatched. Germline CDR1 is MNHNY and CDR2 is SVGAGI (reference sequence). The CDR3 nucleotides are TGTGCCAGCAGTTACATGGACAGGGCCGAGCAGTACTTC. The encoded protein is CASSYMDRAEQYF.

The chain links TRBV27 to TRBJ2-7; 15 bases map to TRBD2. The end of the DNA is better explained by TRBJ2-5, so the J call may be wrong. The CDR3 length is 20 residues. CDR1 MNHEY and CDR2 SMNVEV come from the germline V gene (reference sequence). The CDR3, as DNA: TGTGCCAGCGATCCACTAGGTGTAACATTGTGGGGACTAGCGGGGGGGACCCAGTACTTC. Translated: CASDPLGVTLWGLAGGTQYF.

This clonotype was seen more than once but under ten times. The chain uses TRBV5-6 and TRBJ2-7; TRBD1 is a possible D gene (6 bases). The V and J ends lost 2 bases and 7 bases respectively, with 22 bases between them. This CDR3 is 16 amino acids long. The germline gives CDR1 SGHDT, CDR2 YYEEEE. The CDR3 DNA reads TGTGCCAGCAGCTTCCCCCCAACAGGGAGTTCGAAGGAGCAGTACTTC. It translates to CASSFPPTGSSKEQYF.